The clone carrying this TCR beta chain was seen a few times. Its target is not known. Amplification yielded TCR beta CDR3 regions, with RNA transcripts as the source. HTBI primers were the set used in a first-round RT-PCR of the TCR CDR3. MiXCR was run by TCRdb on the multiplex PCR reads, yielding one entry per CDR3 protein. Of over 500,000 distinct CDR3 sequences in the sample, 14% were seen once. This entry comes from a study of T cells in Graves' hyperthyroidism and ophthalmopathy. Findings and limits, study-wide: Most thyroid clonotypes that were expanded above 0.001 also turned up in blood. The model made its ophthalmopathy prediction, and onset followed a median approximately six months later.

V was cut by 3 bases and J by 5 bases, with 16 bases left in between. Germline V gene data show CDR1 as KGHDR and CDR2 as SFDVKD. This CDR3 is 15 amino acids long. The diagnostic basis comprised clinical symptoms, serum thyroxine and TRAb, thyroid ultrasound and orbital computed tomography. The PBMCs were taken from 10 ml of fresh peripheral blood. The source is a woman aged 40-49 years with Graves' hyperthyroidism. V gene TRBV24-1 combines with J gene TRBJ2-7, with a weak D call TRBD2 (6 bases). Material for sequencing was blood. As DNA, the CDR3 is TGTGCCACCAGTGATACCGCCGGGGGTTTTAACGAGCAGTACTTC. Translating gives CATSDTAGGFNEQYF.